These 15 T cell receptor beta chains were sequenced from one sample in a study of identical twins. TCRdb passed the 5' RACE reads through MiXCR, listing each CDR3 protein once. The profile shows hundreds of thousands of distinct CDR3 sequences, approximately 13% of them singletons. The data also belong to a second study, concerning yellow fever vaccine responses in identical twins.

Specimen: PBMCs. The source is a young woman in good health.

The V gene is TRBV20-1, the J gene TRBJ2-7; 11 nucleotides agree with TRBD2. The germline V gene encodes CDR1 DFQATT and CDR2 SNEGSKA (reference sequence). The CDR3 covers 14 residues. The J segment lost 3 bases and the V segment lost 6 bases, leaving 7 bases of the junction unmatched. For the CDR3, the DNA is TGCAGTGCAAACCGACTAGCGGGACACTACGAGCAGTACTTC. Protein: CSANRLAGHYEQYF.

The chain has TRBV12-3 or TRBV12-4 and TRBJ2-3, with 7 bases aligning to TRBD1. V lost 3 bases, J lost 4 bases, and 7 bases stayed unmatched. The CDR3 length is 15 residues. For the CDR3, the DNA is TGTGCCAGCAGTTTTCGACAGGGTCGCGCAGATACGCAGTATTTT. Its protein product is CASSFRQGRADTQYF.

This clonotype was detected a few times. The chain has TRBV6-2 or TRBV6-3 and TRBJ2-1, with 8 bases matching TRBD2. V lost 7 bases to trimming and J lost 5 bases; unmatched junction nucleotides: 10. This CDR3 has 15 amino acids. Germline V gives CDR1 MNHEY, CDR2 SVGEGT. The CDR3 DNA reads TGTGCCAGCACCCAAATAGCGGGGACAAACAATGAGCAGTTCTTC. Protein sequence: CASTQIAGTNNEQFF.

As to this clonotype: A clone one base away is much larger, so this may be a read error. The chain combines TRBV9 with TRBJ2-3, with 9 bases fitting TRBD2. The germline V gene has CDR1 SGDLS and CDR2 YYNGEE. This CDR3 is 15 amino acids long. The J segment lost 2 bases and the V segment lost 3 bases, leaving 4 bases of the junction unmatched. CDR3 bases: TGTGCCAGCAGCGAGACTAGCGGATACACAGATACGCAGTATTTT. Translating it yields CASSETSGYTDTQYF.

This clonotype was counted between two and nine times. The chain combines TRBV5-1 with TRBJ2-2; 11 bases line up with TRBD1. Germline V gene lookup returns CDR1 SGHRS and CDR2 YFSETQ. This CDR3 comprises 16 residues. V dropped 3 bases and J dropped 6; count of bases not matched to a gene: 7. CDR3 DNA sequence: TGCGCCAGCAGCTCAAGGACAGGGGGCTCTTCCGGGGAGCTGTTTTTT. The encoded protein is CASSSRTGGSSGELFF.

The rearrangement uses TRBV18 and TRBJ1-4; D is ambiguous. The germline CDR1 and CDR2 sequences are KGHSH and LQKENI. The CDR3 runs to 15 residues. Between the trimmed V and J ends, which lost 3 bases and 8 bases, there was a span of 16 bases. The CDR3 protein is CASSPLEGFGEKLFF. In nucleotides, the CDR3 is TGTGCCAGCTCACCTTTGGAGGGTTTCGGCGAAAAACTGTTTTTT.

Notes on this clonotype: One end of the junction does not line up with germline, which may come from a read error. The chain recombines TRBV3-1 with TRBJ2-2; weak D call: TRBD1 (7 bases). The CDR3 spans 17 residues. Germline lookup yields CDR1 LGHDT and CDR2 YNNKEL (reference sequence). The DNA for the CDR3 is TGTGCCAGCAGCCAGGGGACAGCCCAAGCGAACACCGGGGGGCTGTTTTTT. It yields the protein CASSQGTAQANTGGLFF.

CDR3 bases: TGCAGTGCTGCGGAAACTAGCGGGGCTTCTAATACGCAGTATTTT. Its translation is CSAAETSGASNTQYF. The chain employs TRBV20-1 and TRBJ2-3; 10 bases are a match to TRBD2. With 5 bases clipped from V and 7 bases from J, the junction kept 12 bases outside the gene matches. This CDR3 contains 15 residues. Germline assignment: CDR1 DFQATT and CDR2 SNEGSKA (reference sequence).

In regard to this clonotype: Since the CDR3 does not end with the conserved phenylalanine or tryptophan, this likely comes from a read error. This rearrangement joins TRBV25-1 to TRBJ2-3; D may match TRBD1 or TRBD2 (5 bases each). The CDR3 loop spans 15 amino acids. Germline assignment: CDR1 MGHDK and CDR2 SYGVNS. The V end lost 6 bases, the J end lost 0 bases, and 13 bases lay between the germline ends. The CDR3 DNA reads TGTGCCAGCAGCCGAGATTGGGGGAGCACAGATACGCAGTATTGT. It encodes CASSRDWGSTDTQYC.

The gene calls are TRBV11-1 and TRBJ1-5; 7 nucleotides align to TRBD1. The V gene end was trimmed by 3 bases and the J gene end by 0 bases; junction bases not matched to a gene: 14. The V gene's germline CDR1 is SGHAT and CDR2 FQDESV (reference sequence). The CDR3 covers 19 residues. CDR3: CASSFVLGQFPNSNQPQHF. CDR3 DNA: TGTGCCAGCAGCTTCGTCCTGGGACAGTTCCCGAATAGCAATCAGCCCCAGCATTTT.

The CDR3 DNA reads TGTGCCAGCTCACCACGGGTGGGAGAGCTCTCCTACGAGCAGTACTTC. This encodes CASSPRVGELSYEQYF. V is TRBV18 and J is TRBJ2-7; possible D gene TRBD2, 5 bases. The CDR3 has 16 amino acids. Germline V gene sequence: CDR1 KGHSH, CDR2 LQKENI. V gave up 1 base and J gave up 0 bases, with 13 bases separating them.

This clonotype was picked up a small number of times. V is TRBV11-2 and J is TRBJ2-7; 13 bases map to TRBD2. CDR3 length: 17 amino acids. With V trimmed by 6 bases and J by 3 bases, 11 bases remained unmatched. Germline V CDR1 and CDR2: SGHAT, FQNNGV. The CDR3 here is CASSSGLAGSLFYEQYV. DNA of the CDR3: TGTGCCAGCAGTTCGGGACTAGCGGGGTCCTTATTCTACGAGCAGTACGTC.

This clonotype turned up a few times. This chain joins TRBV3-1 and TRBJ2-5; D unclear. This CDR3 region has 14 residues. Germline CDR1 and CDR2: LGHDT and YNNKEL (reference sequence). V was cut by 1 base and J by 1 base, with 7 bases left in between. For the CDR3, the DNA is TGTGCCAGCAGCCAAGGGCGGTTCCAAGAGACCCAGTACTTC. Translation: CASSQGRFQETQYF.

The table lists this clonotype with a few counts. The chain recombines TRBV3-1 with TRBJ1-1; D gene ambiguous. With 2 bases removed from V and 2 bases from J, the gap between germline ends came to 15 bases. CDR3 size: 16 residues. CDR1 LGHDT and CDR2 YNNKEL come from the germline V gene (reference sequence). CDR3 in DNA: TGTGCCAGCAGCCAAATACCCTCCGGGGTAAACACTGAAGCTTTCTTT. Encoded protein: CASSQIPSGVNTEAFF.

The chain uses TRBV2 and TRBJ2-5; D is undetermined. In germline, CDR1 is SNHLY, CDR2 FYNNEI. Trimming shortened V by 6 bases and J by 0 bases, and 11 bases separated the two germline ends. This CDR3 is 14 amino acids long. For the CDR3, the DNA is TGTGCCAGCAGCATGGAGACTCACCAAGAGACCCAGTACTTC. Residues: CASSMETHQETQYF.